This TCR beta chain was found in a study of blood T cell repertoires in COVID-19. This clone showed up many times. Grouping used clinical history reported by participants in a survey and questionnaire. The V and J ends lost 1 base and 12 bases respectively, with 12 bases between them. CDR3 length: 13 residues. In the original processing: Reference gene primer amplification yielded estimated nucleated cell counts. Data came from immunoSEQ multiplex PCR; TCRdb stores just in-frame clones and leaves some out. D and trimming come from the DNA, and the V and J calls and clone size come from that table. The sample holds some 160,000 clones, roughly 84% seen once.

J is TRBJ1-4 and V is TRBV12-3 or TRBV12-4; D unclear. The sequenced sample was PBMCs or T cells enriched from blood (not recorded which). The receptor comes from a woman aged 50 to 60 who had recovered from COVID-19. CDR3 sequence: CASSLGLSLELFF. The CDR3 DNA reads as TGTGCCAGCAGTTTAGGTCTCTCTCTTGAACTGTTTTTT.